This T cell receptor beta chain was documented in a study of blood T cell repertoires in COVID-19. The protocol was immunoSEQ multiplex PCR, while the TCRdb copy is restricted to in-frame clones and leaves out a portion. Among about 440,000 clones listed, 75% to 90% were seen once. In its sample, this clone was seen once. J was trimmed by 4 bases and V by 4 bases; bases with no gene match: 7. CDR1 is SGHDN and CDR2 is FVKESK in the germline V gene. CDR3 length equals 15 residues. The receptor was derived from a woman aged 25 to 39 with acute or convalescent COVID-19. Sequencing was performed on peripheral blood. V gene TRBV14 combines with J gene TRBJ2-3; the match to TRBD1 covers 8 bases. CDR3 loop: CASSRRDRRADTQYF. In DNA, the CDR3 is TGTGCCAGCAGCCGCCGGGACAGGAGGGCAGATACGCAGTATTTT.